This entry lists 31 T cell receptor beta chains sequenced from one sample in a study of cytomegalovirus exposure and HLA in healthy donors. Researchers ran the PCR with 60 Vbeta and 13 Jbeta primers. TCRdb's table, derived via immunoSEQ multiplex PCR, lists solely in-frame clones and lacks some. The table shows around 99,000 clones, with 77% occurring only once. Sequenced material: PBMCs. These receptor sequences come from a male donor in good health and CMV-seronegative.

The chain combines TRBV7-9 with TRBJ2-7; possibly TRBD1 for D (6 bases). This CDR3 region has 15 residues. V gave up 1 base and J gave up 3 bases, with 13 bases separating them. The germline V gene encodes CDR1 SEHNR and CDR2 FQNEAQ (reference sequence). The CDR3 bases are TGTGCCAGCAGCTTAGGGCGTACAGGGAACTACGAGCAGTACTTC. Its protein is CASSLGRTGNYEQYF.

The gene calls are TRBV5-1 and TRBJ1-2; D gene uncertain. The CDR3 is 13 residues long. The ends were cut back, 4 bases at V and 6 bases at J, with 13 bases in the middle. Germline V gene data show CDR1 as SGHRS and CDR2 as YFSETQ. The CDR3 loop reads CASSQDGNHGYTF. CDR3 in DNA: TGCGCCAGCAGCCAGGACGGGAATCATGGCTACACCTTC.

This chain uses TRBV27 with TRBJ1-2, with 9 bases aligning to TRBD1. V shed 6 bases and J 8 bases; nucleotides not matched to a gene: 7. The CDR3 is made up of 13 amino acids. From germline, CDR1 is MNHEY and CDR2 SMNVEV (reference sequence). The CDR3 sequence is CASSPGQGGGYTF. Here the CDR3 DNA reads TGTGCCAGCAGCCCGGGACAGGGAGGGGGCTACACCTTC.

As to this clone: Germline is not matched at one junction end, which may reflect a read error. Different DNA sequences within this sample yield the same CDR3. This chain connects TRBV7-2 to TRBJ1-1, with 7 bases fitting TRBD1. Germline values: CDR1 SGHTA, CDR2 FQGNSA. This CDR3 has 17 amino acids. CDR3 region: CASRPTGARGMNTEAFF. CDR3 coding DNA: TGTGCCAGCAGACCAACAGGGGCGAGGGGGATGAACACTGAAGCTTTCTTC.

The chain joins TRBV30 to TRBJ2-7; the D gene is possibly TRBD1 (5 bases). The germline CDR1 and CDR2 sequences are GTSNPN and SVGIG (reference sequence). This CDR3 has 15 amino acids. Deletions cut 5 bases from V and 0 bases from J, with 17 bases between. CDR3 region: CAWEHRQKSSYEQYF. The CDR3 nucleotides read TGTGCCTGGGAGCACAGGCAAAAGAGCTCCTACGAGCAGTACTTC.

The CDR3 sequence is CASSPTSGRAWETQYF. CDR3 DNA: TGTGCCAGCTCACCGACTAGCGGGAGGGCCTGGGAGACCCAGTACTTC. The chain uses TRBV18 and TRBJ2-5; 14 bases agree with TRBD2. Germline V gene lookup returns CDR1 KGHSH and CDR2 LQKENI. The CDR3 loop spans 16 amino acids. V lost 3 bases and J lost 5; bases outside the gene matches: 5.

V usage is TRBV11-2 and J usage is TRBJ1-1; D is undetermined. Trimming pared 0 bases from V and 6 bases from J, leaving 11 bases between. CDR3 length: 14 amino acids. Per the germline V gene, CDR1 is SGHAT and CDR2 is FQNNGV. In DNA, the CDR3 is TGTGCCAGCAGCTTAGATCGGAGGGTCTCTGAAGCTTTCTTT. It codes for CASSLDRRVSEAFF.

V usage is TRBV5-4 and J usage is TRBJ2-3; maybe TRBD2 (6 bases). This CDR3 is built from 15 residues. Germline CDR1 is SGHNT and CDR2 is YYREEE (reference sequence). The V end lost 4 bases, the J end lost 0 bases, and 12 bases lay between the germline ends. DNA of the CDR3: TGTGCCAGCAGCGCCGGACTATTTAGCACAGATACGCAGTATTTT. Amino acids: CASSAGLFSTDTQYF.

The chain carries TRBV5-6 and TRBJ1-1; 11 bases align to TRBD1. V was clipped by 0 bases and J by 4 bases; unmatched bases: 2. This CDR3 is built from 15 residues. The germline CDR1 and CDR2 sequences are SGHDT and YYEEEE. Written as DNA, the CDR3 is TGTGCCAGCAGCTTGGCGGGGACAGGGGGCACTGAAGCTTTCTTT. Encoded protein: CASSLAGTGGTEAFF.

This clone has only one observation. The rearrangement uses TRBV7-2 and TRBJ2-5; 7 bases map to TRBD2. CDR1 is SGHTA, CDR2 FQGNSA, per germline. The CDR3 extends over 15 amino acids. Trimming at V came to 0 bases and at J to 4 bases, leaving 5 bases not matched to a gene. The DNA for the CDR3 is TGTGCCAGCAGCTTAGCGGGCGGGAGAGGAGAGACCCAGTACTTC. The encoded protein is CASSLAGGRGETQYF. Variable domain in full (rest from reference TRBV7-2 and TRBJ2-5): GAGVSQSPSNKVTEKGKDVELRCDPISGHTALYWYRQSLGQGLEFLIYFQGNSAPDKSGLPSDRFSAERTGGSVSTLTIQRTQQEDSAVYLCASSLAGGRGETQYFGPGTRLLVL.

CDR3 nucleotide sequence: TGCAGCGTTGACGCAGGGGAGGGAGAAAAACTGTTTTTT. Its protein is CSVDAGEGEKLFF. J is TRBJ1-4 and V is TRBV29-1, with D possibly being TRBD1 (6 bases). Germline values: CDR1 SQVTM, CDR2 ANQGSEA. The CDR3 covers 13 residues. V lost 3 bases and J lost 8, with 13 bases in between.

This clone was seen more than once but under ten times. The CDR3 protein is CASSLLRLASDNEQFF. Here the CDR3 DNA reads TGTGCCAGCAGTTTACTCCGGCTAGCGAGCGACAATGAGCAGTTCTTC. The chain couples TRBV27 to TRBJ2-1; possible D gene TRBD2, 6 bases. CDR1 and CDR2 from the germline V gene are MNHEY and SMNVEV (reference sequence). This CDR3 has 16 amino acids. The V end was cut by 2 bases, the J end by 5 bases, with 16 bases between.

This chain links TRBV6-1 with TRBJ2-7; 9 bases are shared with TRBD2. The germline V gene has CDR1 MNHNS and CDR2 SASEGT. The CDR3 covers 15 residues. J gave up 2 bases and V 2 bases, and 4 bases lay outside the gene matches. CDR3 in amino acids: CASSELAGVPYEQYF. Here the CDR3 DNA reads TGTGCCAGCAGTGAATTAGCGGGAGTCCCCTACGAGCAGTACTTC.

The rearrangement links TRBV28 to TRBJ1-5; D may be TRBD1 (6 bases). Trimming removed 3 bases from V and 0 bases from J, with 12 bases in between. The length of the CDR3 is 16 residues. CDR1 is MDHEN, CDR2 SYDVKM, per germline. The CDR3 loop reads CASSFQGPDSNQPQHF. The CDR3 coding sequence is TGTGCCAGCAGTTTTCAGGGGCCCGATAGCAATCAGCCCCAGCATTTT. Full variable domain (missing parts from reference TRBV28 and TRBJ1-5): DVKVTQSSRYLVKRTGEKVFLECVQDMDHENMFWYRQDPGLGLRLIYFSYDVKMKEKGDIPEGYSVSREKKERFSLILESASTNQTSMYLCASSFQGPDSNQPQHFGDGTRLSIL.

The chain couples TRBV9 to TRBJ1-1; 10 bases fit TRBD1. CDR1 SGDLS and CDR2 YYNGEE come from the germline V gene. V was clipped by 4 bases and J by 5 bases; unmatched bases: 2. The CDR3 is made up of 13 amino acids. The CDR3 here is CASSPGQGTEAFF. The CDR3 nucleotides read TGTGCCAGCAGCCCGGGACAGGGGACTGAAGCTTTCTTT.

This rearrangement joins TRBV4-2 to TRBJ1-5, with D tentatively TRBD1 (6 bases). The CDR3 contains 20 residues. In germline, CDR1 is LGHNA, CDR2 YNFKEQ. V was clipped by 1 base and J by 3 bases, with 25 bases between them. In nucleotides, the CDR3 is TGTGCCAGCAGCCAAGTACTTGTCAGGGGAGTTTCCTGGGACAATCAGCCCCAGCATTTT. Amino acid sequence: CASSQVLVRGVSWDNQPQHF.

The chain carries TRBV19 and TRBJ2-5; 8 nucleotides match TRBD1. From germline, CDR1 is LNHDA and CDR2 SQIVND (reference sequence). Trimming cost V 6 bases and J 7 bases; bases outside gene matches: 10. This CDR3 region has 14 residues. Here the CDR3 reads CASSSQGAVVTQYF. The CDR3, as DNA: TGTGCCAGTAGCTCCCAGGGGGCTGTTGTGACCCAGTACTTC.

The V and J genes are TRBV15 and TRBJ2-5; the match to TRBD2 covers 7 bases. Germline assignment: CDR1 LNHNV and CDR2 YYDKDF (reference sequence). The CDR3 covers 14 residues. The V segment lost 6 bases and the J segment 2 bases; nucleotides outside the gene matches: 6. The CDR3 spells CATRAGGSQETQYF. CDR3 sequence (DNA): TGTGCCACCAGGGCCGGGGGGAGTCAAGAGACCCAGTACTTC.

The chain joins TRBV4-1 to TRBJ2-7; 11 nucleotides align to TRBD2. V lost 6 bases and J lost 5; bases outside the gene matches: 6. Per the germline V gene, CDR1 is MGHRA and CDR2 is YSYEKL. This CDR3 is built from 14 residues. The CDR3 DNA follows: TGCGCCAGCAGACATAGCGGGAGGGTCAACGAGCAGTACTTC. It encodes CASRHSGRVNEQYF.

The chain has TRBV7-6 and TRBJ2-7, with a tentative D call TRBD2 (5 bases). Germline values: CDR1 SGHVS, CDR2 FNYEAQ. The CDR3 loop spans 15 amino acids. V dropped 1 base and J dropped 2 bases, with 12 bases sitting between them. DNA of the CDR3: TGTGCCAGCAGCTTAGAAACGGGATTCCCCTACGAGCAGTACTTC. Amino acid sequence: CASSLETGFPYEQYF.

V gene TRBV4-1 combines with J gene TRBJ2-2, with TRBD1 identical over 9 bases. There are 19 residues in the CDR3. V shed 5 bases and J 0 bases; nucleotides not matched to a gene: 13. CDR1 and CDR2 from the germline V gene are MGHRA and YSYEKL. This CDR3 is CASSSAGTGSDANTGELFF. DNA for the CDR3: TGCGCCAGCAGCTCGGCGGGGACAGGGTCAGACGCGAACACCGGGGAGCTGTTTTTT.

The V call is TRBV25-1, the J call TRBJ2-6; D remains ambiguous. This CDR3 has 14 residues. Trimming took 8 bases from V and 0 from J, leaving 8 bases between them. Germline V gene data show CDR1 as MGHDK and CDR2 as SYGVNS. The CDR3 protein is CASGDFSGANVLTF. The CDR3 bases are TGTGCCAGCGGCGACTTCTCTGGGGCCAACGTCCTGACTTTC.

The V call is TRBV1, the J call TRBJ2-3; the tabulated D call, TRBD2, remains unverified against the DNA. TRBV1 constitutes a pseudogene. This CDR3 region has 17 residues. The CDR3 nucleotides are TGCACCAGCAGCCAAGAGGGCGCTACGGGAGTCACAGATACGCAGTATTTT. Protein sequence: CTSSQEGATGVTDTQYF.

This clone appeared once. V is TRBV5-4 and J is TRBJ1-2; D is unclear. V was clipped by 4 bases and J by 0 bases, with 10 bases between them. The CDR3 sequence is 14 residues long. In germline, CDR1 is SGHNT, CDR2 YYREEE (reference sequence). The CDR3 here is CASSPPGTNYGYTF. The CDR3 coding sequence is TGTGCCAGCAGCCCCCCGGGGACTAACTATGGCTACACCTTC.

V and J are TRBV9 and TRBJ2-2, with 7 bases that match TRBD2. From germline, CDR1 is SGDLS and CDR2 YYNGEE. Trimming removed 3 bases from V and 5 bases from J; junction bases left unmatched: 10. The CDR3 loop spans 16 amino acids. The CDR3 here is CASSDAGREKTGELFF. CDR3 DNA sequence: TGTGCCAGCAGCGACGCGGGGCGGGAGAAGACCGGGGAGCTGTTTTTT.

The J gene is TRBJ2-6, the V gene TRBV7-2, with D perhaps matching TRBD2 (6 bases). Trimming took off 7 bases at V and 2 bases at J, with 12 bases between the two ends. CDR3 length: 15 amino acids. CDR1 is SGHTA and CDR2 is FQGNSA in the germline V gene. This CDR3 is CASNLGGAGANVLTF. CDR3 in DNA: TGTGCCAGCAACCTAGGAGGGGCTGGGGCCAACGTCCTGACTTTC. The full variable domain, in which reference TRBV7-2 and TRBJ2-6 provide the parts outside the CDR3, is GAGVSQSPSNKVTEKGKDVELRCDPISGHTALYWYRQSLGQGLEFLIYFQGNSAPDKSGLPSDRFSAERTGGSVSTLTIQRTQQEDSAVYLCASNLGGAGANVLTFGAGSRLTVL.

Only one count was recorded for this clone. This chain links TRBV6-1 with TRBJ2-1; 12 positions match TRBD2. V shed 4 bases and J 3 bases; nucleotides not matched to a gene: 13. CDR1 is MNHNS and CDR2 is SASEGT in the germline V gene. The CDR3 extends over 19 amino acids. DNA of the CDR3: TGTGCCAGCAGTGGACCAACTAGCGGGAGGAAAGCCGGCTACAATGAGCAGTTCTTC. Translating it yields CASSGPTSGRKAGYNEQFF.

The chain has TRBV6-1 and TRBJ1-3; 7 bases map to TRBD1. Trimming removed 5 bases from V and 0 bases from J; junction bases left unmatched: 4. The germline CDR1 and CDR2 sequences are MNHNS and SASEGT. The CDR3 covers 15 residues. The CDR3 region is CASSNDRVSGNTIYF. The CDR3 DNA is TGTGCCAGCAGTAACGACAGGGTCTCTGGAAACACCATATATTTT.

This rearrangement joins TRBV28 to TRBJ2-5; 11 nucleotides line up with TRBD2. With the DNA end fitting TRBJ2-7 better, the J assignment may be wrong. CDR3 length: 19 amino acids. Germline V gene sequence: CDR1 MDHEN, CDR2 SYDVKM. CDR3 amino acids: CASSGRPGLAVFSSYEQYF. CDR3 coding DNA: TGTGCCAGCAGTGGCCGGCCGGGACTAGCGGTTTTTAGCTCCTACGAGCAGTACTTC.

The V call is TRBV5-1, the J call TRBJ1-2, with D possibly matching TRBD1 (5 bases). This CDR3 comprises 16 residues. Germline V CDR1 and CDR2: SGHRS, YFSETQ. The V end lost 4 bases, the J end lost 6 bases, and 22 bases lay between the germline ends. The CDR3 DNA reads TGCGCCAGCAGCCCCCCTCTGGCGGGGGGAGGTAATGGCTACACCTTC. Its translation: CASSPPLAGGGNGYTF.

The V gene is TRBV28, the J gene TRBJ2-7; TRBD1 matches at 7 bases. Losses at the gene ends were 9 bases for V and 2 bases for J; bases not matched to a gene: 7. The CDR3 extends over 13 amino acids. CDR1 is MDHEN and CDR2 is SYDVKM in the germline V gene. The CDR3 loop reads CARIRDSAYEQYF. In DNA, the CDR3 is TGTGCCAGGATCCGGGACAGTGCCTACGAGCAGTACTTC.